Listed below are T cell receptor beta chains from one sample, sequenced in a study of T cells in localized non-small cell lung cancer. Only in-frame clones appear in the TCRdb table, and some are missing; sequencing was by immunoSEQ multiplex PCR. The sample includes about 33,000 clones, roughly nine tenths of them seen just once. The starting material was peripheral blood mononuclear cells, obtained before any cancer treatment. These receptors were obtained from a man between 40 and 69 years old with stage III lung adenocarcinoma. Both conserved end residues are part of each CDR3. Fields, in order: V gene, clone size, J gene, D gene, CDR3 DNA, CDR3 protein. D genes are given only for firm matches. Size is omitted from some rows. Given values are once, few, many or a class for expanded clones.

TRBV6-5	NA	TRBJ1-1	TRBD1	TGTGCCAGCAGTTCGACAGGGATGCCCGCTGAAGCTTTCTTT	CASSSTGMPAEAFF
TRBV11-3	NA	TRBJ2-2	NA	TGTGCCAGCAGCTTATGGGGGTATACCGGGGAGCTGTTTTTT	CASSLWGYTGELFF
TRBV6-1	NA	TRBJ1-1	NA	TGTGCCAGCAGCCTAGGGGGAGGGACTGAAGCTTTCTTT	CASSLGGGTEAFF
TRBV7-6	NA	TRBJ2-1	NA	TGTGCCAGCAGCTTGAGGGGGTTACAGGGAGCTTACAATGAGCAGTTCTTC	CASSLRGLQGAYNEQFF
TRBV5-5	once	TRBJ1-6	TRBD1	TGTGCCAGCAGGGCCACAGGGGGCTTATACTCACCCCTCCACTTT	CASRATGGLYSPLHF
TRBV6-5	NA	TRBJ2-5	TRBD2	TGTGCCAGCAGCTCCACTAGCGGCCAAACGGGGACCCAGTACTTC	CASSSTSGQTGTQYF
TRBV5-4	NA	TRBJ1-4	TRBD1	TGTGCCAGCAGCTTAACGACAGGGTCTAATGAAAAACTGTTTTTT	CASSLTTGSNEKLFF
TRBV18	NA	TRBJ2-3	TRBD1	TGTGCCAGCTCATCAGGGGGCTCCCCAACCACAGATACGCAGTATTTT	CASSSGGSPTTDTQYF
TRBV7-2	NA	TRBJ2-1	NA	TGTGCCAGCAGCCCGCTGAGGACAGTCTACAATGAGCAGTTCTTC	CASSPLRTVYNEQFF
TRBV11-2	NA	TRBJ2-1	NA	TGTGCCAGCAGCTTAGAAGCGACAGGAAAGCAGTTCTTC	CASSLEATGKQFF
TRBV29-1	NA	TRBJ2-3	NA	TGCAGCGTTGCCGGGGGTGGGCCAGATACGCAGTATTTT	CSVAGGGPDTQYF
TRBV6-5	NA	TRBJ1-4	TRBD1	TGTGCCAGCAGCCCATGGACAGGGTATAATGAAAAACTGTTTTTT	CASSPWTGYNEKLFF
TRBV2	NA	TRBJ1-2	NA	TGTGCCAGCAGTCGACGGGAGAACTATGGCTACACCTTC	CASSRRENYGYTF
TRBV6-5	NA	TRBJ2-7	NA	TGTGCCAGCAGTCGCAGCGCCTCCTACGAGCAGTACTTC	CASSRSASYEQYF
TRBV28	NA	TRBJ2-7	NA	TGTGCCAGCAGGGTGGGTGAAGCCTACGAGCAGTACTTC	CASRVGEAYEQYF
TRBV4-3	NA	TRBJ1-5	NA	TGCGCCAGCAGCCAAGATGAGGTCTTCGGGGCAGGGGTGAGTCAGCCCCAGCATTTT	CASSQDEVFGAGVSQPQHF
TRBV7-9	NA	TRBJ2-3	TRBD2	TGTGCCAGCAGCTTGGGACTAGCGGGGGGCACAGATACGCAGTATTTT	CASSLGLAGGTDTQYF
TRBV5-8	NA	TRBJ2-3	NA	TGTGCCAGCAGCCCTCCGGGGGCCCGCGTTACGCAGTATTTT	CASSPPGARVTQYF
TRBV7-8	once	TRBJ2-3	TRBD2	TGTGCCAGCAGCTTAGTCAAGCGGGGGTCCTCCACAGATACGCAGTATTTT	CASSLVKRGSSTDTQYF
TRBV4-3	NA	TRBJ1-5	TRBD1	TGCGCCAGCAGCCAAGCAGGGGGCCCGGATCAGCCCCAGCATTTT	CASSQAGGPDQPQHF
TRBV4-2	NA	TRBJ1-1	NA	TGTGCCAGCAGCCAAGATAAACCGGGTGAAGCTTTCTTT	CASSQDKPGEAFF
TRBV18	NA	TRBJ1-2	NA	TGTGCCAGCTCACGAACAGGGTCGGACTATGGCTACACCTTC	CASSRTGSDYGYTF
TRBV5-4	NA	TRBJ2-5	TRBD2	TGTGCCAGCAGCTTGGGTCGGCTAGCGGGGGCCGGGGGAGAGACCCAGTACTTC	CASSLGRLAGAGGETQYF
TRBV6-5	NA	TRBJ2-7	TRBD1	TGTGCCAGCAGTTACTCGACAGGGCACGAGCAGTACTTC	CASSYSTGHEQYF
TRBV2	NA	TRBJ1-2	NA	TGTGCCAGCAACCCGGGACACCTCCGGGCTGGCTACACCTTC	CASNPGHLRAGYTF
TRBV5-5	NA	TRBJ2-7	NA	TGTGCCAGCAGCTTGTCCAGTTACGAGCAGTACTTC	CASSLSSYEQYF
TRBV4-3	NA	TRBJ2-2	NA	TGCGCCAGCAGCCAAGGGGCGAGGGACACCGGGGAGCTGTTTTTT	CASSQGARDTGELFF
TRBV4-2	NA	TRBJ2-5	NA	TGTGCCAGCAGTCCCGACAGGATTCAAAACTTGGGTGGGACCCAGTACTTC	CASSPDRIQNLGGTQYF
TRBV28	NA	TRBJ1-2	NA	TGTGCCAGCAGTTTGGTACAGCGGTCTCATGGCTACACCTTC	CASSLVQRSHGYTF
TRBV5-4	NA	TRBJ2-5	NA	TGTGCCAGCAGCCTAGGGGGAGTAGAGACCCAGTACTTC	CASSLGGVETQYF
TRBV19	NA	TRBJ1-3	TRBD1	TGTGCCAGTAGTAAGACAGGGGCAGAAGGAAACACCATATATTTT	CASSKTGAEGNTIYF
TRBV5-4	once	TRBJ1-2	NA	TGTGCCAGCAGTTTGGACAGCCCACCTAACTATGGCTACACCTTC	CASSLDSPPNYGYTF
TRBV7-9	NA	TRBJ2-3	TRBD2	TGTGCCAGCAGCTCGGGGGGGCATAGCACAGATACGCAGTATTTT	CASSSGGHSTDTQYF
TRBV7-8	NA	TRBJ2-4	NA	TGTGCCAGCAGCTTAGTCCGGAGGGATCGTGCCAAAAACATTCAGTACTTC	CASSLVRRDRAKNIQYF
TRBV10-3	few	TRBJ2-7	TRBD2	TGTGCCATCAGTGAGTCCGGGACTATTTGGGACTACTACGAGCAGTACTTC	CAISESGTIWDYYEQYF
TRBV5-1	NA	TRBJ2-7	NA	TGCGCCAGCAGCTTGGTTTCCTCAGGGTCCTACGAGCAGTACTTC	CASSLVSSGSYEQYF
TRBV19	NA	TRBJ2-7	NA	TGTGCCAGTAGTCCAAACTTCTACGAGCAGTACTTC	CASSPNFYEQYF
TRBV12-5	NA	TRBJ2-1	NA	TGTGCTAGTGGTTTGGCACCCGTGACTAGTTTGCGGAATGAGCAGTTCTTC	CASGLAPVTSLRNEQFF
TRBV14	NA	TRBJ1-3	TRBD1	TGTGCCAGCAGCAGACAGGGAGGGCCTGGAAACACCATATATTTT	CASSRQGGPGNTIYF
TRBV28	NA	TRBJ1-3	NA	TGTGCCAGCAGTACGTTCACAGGACTCCGCCGAAACACCATATATTTT	CASSTFTGLRRNTIYF